Listed below are T cell receptor beta chains from one sample, sequenced in a study of blood T cell repertoires in COVID-19. TCRdb keeps only in-frame clones here, not all; method: immunoSEQ multiplex PCR. The top ten clones hold roughly 34% of a sample with 120,000 to 150,000 clones, around 84% of them seen once. Sample: peripheral blood. The receptors originated from a human donor in a cohort sampled during active COVID-19. The CDR3 runs from the conserved cysteine through the conserved F or W. Each record gives: J gene, V gene, D gene, clone size, CDR3 protein, CDR3 DNA. The D gene is left open where the match is weak. Not all rows give a size; the values are once, few, many and, for expanded clones, a class.

j_gene: TRBJ2-1
v_gene: TRBV6-5
d_gene: TRBD1
abundance: NA
CDR3aa: CASRTGQDSYNEQFF
CDR3nt: TGTGCCAGCAGAACGGGACAGGACTCCTACAATGAGCAGTTCTTC

j_gene: TRBJ2-7
v_gene: TRBV14
d_gene: NA
abundance: few
CDR3aa: CASSPWGAYEQYF
CDR3nt: TGTGCCAGCAGCCCCTGGGGGGCCTACGAGCAGTACTTC

j_gene: TRBJ1-3
v_gene: TRBV2
d_gene: TRBD1
abundance: NA
CDR3aa: CASIQGAISGNTIYF
CDR3nt: TGTGCCAGCATACAGGGGGCCATCTCTGGAAACACCATATATTTT

j_gene: TRBJ1-1
v_gene: TRBV19
d_gene: NA
abundance: NA
CDR3aa: CASRERGSTEAFF
CDR3nt: TGTGCCAGTAGAGAGAGAGGGAGCACTGAAGCTTTCTTT

j_gene: TRBJ2-7
v_gene: TRBV15
d_gene: TRBD1
abundance: NA
CDR3aa: CATSSDRWGTGDSYEQYF
CDR3nt: TGTGCCACCAGCAGCGACCGCTGGGGGACAGGCGACTCCTACGAGCAGTACTTC

j_gene: TRBJ1-5
v_gene: TRBV6-6
d_gene: NA
abundance: NA
CDR3aa: CASSYGGAVGQPQHF
CDR3nt: TGTGCCAGCAGTTACGGGGGGGCGGTCGGTCAGCCCCAGCATTTT

j_gene: TRBJ1-5
v_gene: TRBV19
d_gene: TRBD1
abundance: NA
CDR3aa: CASSVDRVENQPQHF
CDR3nt: TGTGCCAGTAGTGTCGACAGGGTCGAGAATCAGCCCCAGCATTTT

j_gene: TRBJ2-1
v_gene: TRBV9
d_gene: TRBD2
abundance: NA
CDR3aa: CASNPWGGVEQFF
CDR3nt: TGTGCCAGCAACCCATGGGGGGGGGTTGAGCAGTTCTTC

j_gene: TRBJ2-3
v_gene: TRBV29-1
d_gene: NA
abundance: NA
CDR3aa: CSVEMGLGDTQYF
CDR3nt: TGCAGCGTTGAAATGGGGCTGGGAGATACGCAGTATTTT

j_gene: TRBJ1-4
v_gene: TRBV6-5
d_gene: TRBD1
abundance: NA
CDR3aa: CASSTQGQTNEKLFF
CDR3nt: TGTGCCAGCAGTACTCAGGGACAGACAAATGAAAAACTGTTTTTT

j_gene: TRBJ1-2
v_gene: TRBV6-5
d_gene: TRBD1
abundance: once
CDR3aa: CASPTRDRLDYGYTF
CDR3nt: TGTGCCAGCCCGACCCGGGACAGGTTGGACTATGGCTACACCTTC

j_gene: TRBJ2-1
v_gene: TRBV11-3
d_gene: TRBD2
abundance: NA
CDR3aa: CASSPGGGEHNEQFF
CDR3nt: TGTGCCAGCAGCCCGGGGGGAGGGGAGCACAATGAGCAGTTCTTC

j_gene: TRBJ2-5
v_gene: TRBV7-2
d_gene: TRBD2
abundance: NA
CDR3aa: CASSSAGDQETQYF
CDR3nt: TGTGCCAGCAGCTCAGCGGGAGATCAAGAGACCCAGTACTTC

j_gene: TRBJ1-2
v_gene: TRBV7-2
d_gene: TRBD1
abundance: NA
CDR3aa: CASSPMTGSYGYTF
CDR3nt: TGTGCCAGCAGCCCGATGACAGGGAGCTATGGCTACACCTTC

j_gene: TRBJ2-3
v_gene: TRBV9
d_gene: TRBD1
abundance: NA
CDR3aa: CASSVVAQGQTDTQYF
CDR3nt: TGTGCCAGCAGCGTAGTTGCACAGGGGCAAACAGATACGCAGTATTTT

j_gene: TRBJ2-7
v_gene: TRBV30
d_gene: NA
abundance: NA
CDR3aa: CAWSAEGSSYEQYF
CDR3nt: TGTGCCTGGAGCGCGGAGGGAAGCTCCTACGAGCAGTACTTC

j_gene: TRBJ2-3
v_gene: TRBV19
d_gene: NA
abundance: NA
CDR3aa: CASSSRTGPLTDTQYF
CDR3nt: TGTGCCAGTAGTTCCAGGACTGGGCCGCTCACAGATACGCAGTATTTT

j_gene: TRBJ2-5
v_gene: TRBV12-5
d_gene: TRBD1
abundance: NA
CDR3aa: CASGSSRQGQTQYF
CDR3nt: TGTGCTAGTGGTTCCTCCCGACAGGGCCAGACCCAGTACTTC

j_gene: TRBJ2-3
v_gene: TRBV4-3
d_gene: TRBD2
abundance: NA
CDR3aa: CASSQDWLAGGDTQYF
CDR3nt: TGCGCCAGCAGCCAAGATTGGCTAGCGGGGGGAGATACGCAGTATTTT

j_gene: TRBJ1-4
v_gene: TRBV19
d_gene: NA
abundance: NA
CDR3aa: CASSIDLSQRYEKLFF
CDR3nt: TGTGCCAGTAGTATAGATCTCTCCCAACGGTACGAAAAACTGTTTTTT

j_gene: TRBJ2-3
v_gene: TRBV7-7
d_gene: TRBD2
abundance: NA
CDR3aa: CASSFGLAGSDNTQYF
CDR3nt: TGTGCCAGCAGCTTTGGGCTAGCGGGGAGTGACAATACGCAGTATTTT

j_gene: TRBJ1-2
v_gene: TRBV5-4
d_gene: TRBD1
abundance: NA
CDR3aa: CASSPGQGNNYGYTF
CDR3nt: TGTGCCAGCAGCCCGGGACAGGGGAATAACTATGGCTACACCTTC

j_gene: TRBJ2-1
v_gene: TRBV5-1
d_gene: TRBD1
abundance: NA
CDR3aa: CASSVETGAVYNEQFF
CDR3nt: TGCGCCAGCAGCGTCGAGACAGGGGCCGTGTACAATGAGCAGTTCTTC

j_gene: TRBJ2-2
v_gene: TRBV10-3
d_gene: NA
abundance: NA
CDR3aa: CAISDFLREGELFF
CDR3nt: TGTGCCATCAGTGACTTCCTAAGGGAGGGGGAGCTGTTTTTT

j_gene: TRBJ2-3
v_gene: TRBV29-1
d_gene: NA
abundance: NA
CDR3aa: CSVDRPQGTDTQYF
CDR3nt: TGCAGCGTTGATCGTCCCCAGGGCACAGATACGCAGTATTTT

j_gene: TRBJ2-1
v_gene: TRBV7-2
d_gene: TRBD2
abundance: NA
CDR3aa: CASSSQRGLGNEQFF
CDR3nt: TGTGCCAGCAGCTCCCAGCGGGGCCTCGGCAATGAGCAGTTCTTC

j_gene: TRBJ2-3
v_gene: TRBV6-1
d_gene: NA
abundance: NA
CDR3aa: CASSGSYRASTDTQYF
CDR3nt: TGTGCCAGCAGTGGATCGTACAGAGCTAGCACAGATACGCAGTATTTT

j_gene: TRBJ2-1
v_gene: TRBV6-6
d_gene: TRBD2
abundance: NA
CDR3aa: CASKGSGGEQFF
CDR3nt: TGTGCCAGCAAGGGTAGCGGGGGTGAGCAGTTCTTC

j_gene: TRBJ2-3
v_gene: TRBV7-2
d_gene: NA
abundance: once
CDR3aa: CASSLQLSDTQYF
CDR3nt: TGTGCCAGCAGCCTACAGCTTTCAGATACGCAGTATTTT

j_gene: TRBJ1-2
v_gene: TRBV10-3
d_gene: TRBD1
abundance: NA
CDR3aa: CAISDRQGVGYTF
CDR3nt: TGTGCCATCAGTGATCGACAGGGGGTTGGCTACACCTTC

j_gene: TRBJ2-1
v_gene: TRBV4-1
d_gene: NA
abundance: NA
CDR3aa: CASSQVRGNEQFF
CDR3nt: TGCGCCAGCAGCCAAGTGAGGGGGAATGAGCAGTTCTTC

j_gene: TRBJ1-2
v_gene: TRBV13
d_gene: NA
abundance: NA
CDR3aa: CASRRQEPPYGYTF
CDR3nt: TGTGCCAGCAGACGACAGGAACCCCCCTATGGCTACACCTTC

j_gene: TRBJ2-2
v_gene: TRBV19
d_gene: NA
abundance: NA
CDR3aa: CASSPSTGTGELFF
CDR3nt: TGTGCCAGTAGTCCCTCCACAGGGACCGGGGAGCTGTTTTTT

j_gene: TRBJ2-5
v_gene: TRBV4-3
d_gene: NA
abundance: NA
CDR3aa: CASSPRGRIQETQYF
CDR3nt: TGCGCCAGCAGCCCTCGGGGGAGGATCCAAGAGACCCAGTACTTC

j_gene: TRBJ2-1
v_gene: TRBV5-1
d_gene: TRBD1
abundance: NA
CDR3aa: CASSKDRGQYLSNEQFF
CDR3nt: TGCGCCAGCAGCAAGGACAGGGGGCAATATCTCTCCAATGAGCAGTTCTTC

j_gene: TRBJ2-7
v_gene: TRBV14
d_gene: TRBD1
abundance: NA
CDR3aa: CASSSWTGRTYEQYF
CDR3nt: TGTGCCAGCAGCTCCTGGACAGGGAGGACCTACGAGCAGTACTTC

j_gene: TRBJ1-3
v_gene: TRBV7-2
d_gene: NA
abundance: NA
CDR3aa: CASSPQVGDTIYF
CDR3nt: TGTGCCAGCAGCCCCCAGGTCGGGGACACCATATATTTT